The clone carrying this T cell receptor beta chain was seen repeatedly, ten times or more. Its cognate antigen is unknown. 5'-RACE, quantitative and with molecular barcodes, yielded the TCR beta libraries. TCRdb fed the 5' RACE reads into MiXCR, producing one record per CDR3 protein. The data hold 85,000 to 100,000 distinct CDR3 sequences, with 8.8% observed a single time. This record comes from a study of CD8 T cells in ankylosing spondylitis. This CDR3 has 15 amino acids. The V gene end was trimmed by 2 bases and the J gene end by 2 bases; junction bases not matched to a gene: 5. The germline gives CDR1 SGHNT, CDR2 YYREEE (reference sequence). Findings and caveats of the study: As for the disease-linked clones, they showed a CD8+ phenotype and occurred at relatively low frequencies in peripheral blood. Made up of 7 to 9 highly homologous variants, a TCR beta motif appeared characteristic of ankylosing spondylitis blood. Previously reported in reactive arthritis synovial fluid and blood were some of the motif variants.

This receptor was taken from a male donor with ankylosing spondylitis or in good health (not recorded which). V usage is TRBV5-4 and J usage is TRBJ2-3; 7 bases agree with TRBD1. Sequenced: blood, either unsorted or a sorted T cell fraction (not recorded which). For the CDR3, the DNA is TGTGCCAGCAGCTTAGAACAGGGGCACACAGATACGCAGTATTTT. It translates to CASSLEQGHTDTQYF.